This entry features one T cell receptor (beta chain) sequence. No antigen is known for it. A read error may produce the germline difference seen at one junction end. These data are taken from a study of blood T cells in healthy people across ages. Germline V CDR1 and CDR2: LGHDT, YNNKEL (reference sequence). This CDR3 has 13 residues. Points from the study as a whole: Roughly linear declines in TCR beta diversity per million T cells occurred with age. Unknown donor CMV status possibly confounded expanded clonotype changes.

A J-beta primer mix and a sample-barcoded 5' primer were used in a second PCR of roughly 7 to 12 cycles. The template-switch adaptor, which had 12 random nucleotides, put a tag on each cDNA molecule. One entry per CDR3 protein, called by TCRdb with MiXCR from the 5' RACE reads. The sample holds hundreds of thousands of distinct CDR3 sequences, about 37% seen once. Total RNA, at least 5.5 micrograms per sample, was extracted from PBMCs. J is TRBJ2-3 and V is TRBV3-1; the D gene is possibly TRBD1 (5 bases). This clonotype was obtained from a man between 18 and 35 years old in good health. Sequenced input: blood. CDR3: CVSSRSRADTQYF. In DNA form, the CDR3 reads TGTGTCAGCAGCCGAAGCAGGGCAGATACGCAGTATTTT.